This paragraph reports one T cell receptor (beta chain). What it binds is not known. This sample stems from a study of T-cell reconstitution after alpha-beta-depleted transplantation in children. The study's findings and limits: Several hundred expanded graft clones reportedly gave rise to the alpha-beta T cells present about two months after transplant. Among T cells one year after transplant, newly produced cells accounted for most counts and diversity.

The germline CDR1 and CDR2 sequences are SGHNT and YYREEE (reference sequence). Trimming cost V 4 bases and J 3 bases, with 20 bases left between them. This CDR3 spans 16 amino acids. Molecular barcoding with unique molecular identifiers was used for the TCRbeta library. Each CDR3 protein is one row after TCRdb ran MiXCR on the PCR reads. The sample holds 500,000 to 750,000 distinct CDR3 sequences, 10% to 15% seen once. The chain has TRBV5-4 and TRBJ2-7, with D perhaps TRBD1 or TRBD2 (5 bases each). This specimen consisted of PBMCs, mostly from graft donor cells, obtained 360 days after TCRalphabeta/CD19-depleted stem cell transplant. The sequence came from a male patient aged 10 to 17 who had a stem cell transplant for acute myeloid leukemia, so the T cells may come from the graft donor. The CDR3 loop is CASSPPERGAYYEQYF. The DNA of the CDR3 is TGTGCCAGCAGCCCGCCGGAAAGGGGAGCCTACTACGAGCAGTACTTC. Filled out from reference TRBV5-4 and TRBJ2-7, the complete variable domain reads ETGVTQSPTHLIKTRGQQVTLRCSSQSGHNTVSWYQQALGQGPQFIFQYYREEENGRGNFPPRFSGLQFPNYSSELNVNALELDDSALYLCASSPPERGAYYEQYFGPGTRLTVT.